This T cell receptor beta chain emerged from a study of T cells in Graves' hyperthyroidism and ophthalmopathy. Researchers took RNA transcripts and amplified the TCR beta CDR3 regions from them. A first-round RT-PCR of the TCR CDR3 used the HTBI primer set. Each CDR3 protein gets one entry after TCRdb re-called the multiplex PCR reads with MiXCR. This table has around 600,000 distinct CDR3 sequences, roughly 15% appearing once. This clonotype has only a few counts. V gave up 8 bases and J gave up 9 bases; unmatched junction bases: 6. This CDR3 comprises 12 residues. Germline CDR1 DFQATT, CDR2 SNEGSKA (reference sequence). Patients were excluded because of uncontrolled infection, other autoimmune disease, pregnancy or lactation.

This chain uses TRBV20-1 with TRBJ2-1, with 11 bases matching TRBD2. Sequenced sample: blood. The TCR comes from a woman in her forties or fifties with Graves' ophthalmopathy. CDR3 amino acids: CSLTSGNSEQFF. CDR3 nucleotide sequence: TGCAGTTTGACTAGCGGGAATAGTGAGCAGTTCTTC.